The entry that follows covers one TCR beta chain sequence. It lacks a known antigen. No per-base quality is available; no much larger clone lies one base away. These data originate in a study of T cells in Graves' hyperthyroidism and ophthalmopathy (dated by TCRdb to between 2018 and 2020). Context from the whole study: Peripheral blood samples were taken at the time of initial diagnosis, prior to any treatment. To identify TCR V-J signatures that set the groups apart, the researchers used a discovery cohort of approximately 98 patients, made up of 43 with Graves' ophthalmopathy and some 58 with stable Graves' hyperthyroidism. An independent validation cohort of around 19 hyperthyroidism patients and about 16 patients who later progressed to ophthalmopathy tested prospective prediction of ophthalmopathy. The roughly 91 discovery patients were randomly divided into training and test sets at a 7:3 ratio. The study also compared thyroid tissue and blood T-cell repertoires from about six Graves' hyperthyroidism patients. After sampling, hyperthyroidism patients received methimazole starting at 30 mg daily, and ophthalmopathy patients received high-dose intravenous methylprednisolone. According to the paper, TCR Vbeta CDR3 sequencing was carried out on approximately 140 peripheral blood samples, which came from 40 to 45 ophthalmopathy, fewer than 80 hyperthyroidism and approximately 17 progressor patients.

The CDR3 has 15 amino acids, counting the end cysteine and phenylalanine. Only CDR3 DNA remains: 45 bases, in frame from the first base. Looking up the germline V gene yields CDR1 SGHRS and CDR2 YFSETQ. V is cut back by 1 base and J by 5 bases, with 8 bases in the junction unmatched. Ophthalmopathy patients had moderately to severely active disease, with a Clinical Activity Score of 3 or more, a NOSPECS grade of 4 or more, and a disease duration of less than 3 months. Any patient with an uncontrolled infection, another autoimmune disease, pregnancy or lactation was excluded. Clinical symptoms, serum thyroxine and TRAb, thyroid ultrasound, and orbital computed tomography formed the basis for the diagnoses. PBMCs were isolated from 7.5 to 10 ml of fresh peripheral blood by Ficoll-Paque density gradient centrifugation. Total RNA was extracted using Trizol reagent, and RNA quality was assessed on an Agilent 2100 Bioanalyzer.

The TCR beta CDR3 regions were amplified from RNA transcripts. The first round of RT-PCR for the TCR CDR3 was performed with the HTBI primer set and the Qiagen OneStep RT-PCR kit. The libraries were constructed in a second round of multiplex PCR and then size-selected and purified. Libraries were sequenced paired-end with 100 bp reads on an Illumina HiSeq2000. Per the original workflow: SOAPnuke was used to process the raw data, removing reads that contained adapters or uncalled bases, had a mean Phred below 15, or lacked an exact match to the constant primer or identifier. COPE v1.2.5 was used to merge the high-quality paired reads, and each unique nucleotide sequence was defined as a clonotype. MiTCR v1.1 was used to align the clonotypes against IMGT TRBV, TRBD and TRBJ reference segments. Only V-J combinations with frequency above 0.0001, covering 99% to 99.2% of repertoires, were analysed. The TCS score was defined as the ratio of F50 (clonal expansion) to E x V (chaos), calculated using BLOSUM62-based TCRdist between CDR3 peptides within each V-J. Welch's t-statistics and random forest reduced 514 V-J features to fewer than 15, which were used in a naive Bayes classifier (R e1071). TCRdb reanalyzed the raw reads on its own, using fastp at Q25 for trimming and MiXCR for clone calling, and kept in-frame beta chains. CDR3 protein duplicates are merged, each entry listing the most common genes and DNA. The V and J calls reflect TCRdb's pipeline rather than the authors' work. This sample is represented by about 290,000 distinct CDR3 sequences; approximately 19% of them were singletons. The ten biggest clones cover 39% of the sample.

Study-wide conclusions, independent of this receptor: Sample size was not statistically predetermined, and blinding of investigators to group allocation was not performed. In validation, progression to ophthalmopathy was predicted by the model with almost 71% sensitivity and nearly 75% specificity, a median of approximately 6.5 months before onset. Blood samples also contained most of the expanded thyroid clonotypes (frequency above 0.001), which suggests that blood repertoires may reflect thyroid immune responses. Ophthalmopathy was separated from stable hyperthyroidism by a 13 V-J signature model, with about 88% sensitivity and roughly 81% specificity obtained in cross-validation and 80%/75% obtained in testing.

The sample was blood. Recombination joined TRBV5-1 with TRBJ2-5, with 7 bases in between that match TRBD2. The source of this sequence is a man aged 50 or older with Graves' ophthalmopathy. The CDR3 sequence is CASSLLGGSRETQYF. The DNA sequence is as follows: TGCGCCAGCAGCTTGCTGGGAGGGTCGCGGGAGACCCAGTACTTC.